This TCR beta chain was captured by sequencing in a study of vaccination and CD4 T cells after COVID-19. Regarding this clonotype: The antigen is unknown.

Study-wide results and caveats: Convalescent patients gained a median 86.3% of their reactive clones only post-vaccination.

Noted treatment: approximately 9-day PBMC culture with coronavirus spike peptide pools or control peptides (ViraFEST assay). The CDR3 extends over 13 amino acids. The V and J ends lost 6 bases and 9 bases respectively, with 15 bases between them. The germline gives CDR1 SNHLY, CDR2 FYNNEI. At the Johns Hopkins FTIC core, DNA taken from cultured CD4+ T cells was sequenced by way of the Oncomine TCR Beta short-read assay. Using its own MiXCR run on the PCR reads, TCRdb lists one record per CDR3 protein. This sample has about 9,200 distinct CDR3 sequences, with about 47% found just once. The source is a human donor who had recovered from COVID-19. The J gene is TRBJ2-1, the V gene TRBV2, with D possibly TRBD1 on 7 matching bases. Material for sequencing was CD4+ T cells from blood, cultured in vitro. The CDR3 sequence: CASSTHQGGEQFF. The CDR3 DNA reads as TGTGCCAGCAGCACCCACCAGGGGGGTGAGCAGTTCTTC.